This is a list of T cell receptor beta chains from one sample in a study of PD-1 blockade in classical Hodgkin lymphoma. Method: immunoSEQ multiplex PCR; TCRdb's copy keeps in-frame clones and lacks some. The sample consists of some 41,000 clones, around 80% of them appearing once. The specimen was peripheral blood mononuclear cells (PBMCs), collected at baseline. The receptors shown here come from a human donor with classical Hodgkin lymphoma. Both conserved end residues are part of each CDR3. A D gene is named only where the DNA matches it firmly. Where a row states a size, it is once, few, many or the class of an expanded clone; other rows omit it.

D,length,size,J,V,DNA,CDR3
TRBD2,11,.,TRBJ2-7,TRBV2,TGTGCCAGCAGTGCAGCGGGAGGGCAGTACTTC,CASSAAGGQYF
TRBD1,19,.,TRBJ1-1,TRBV4-3,TGCGCCAGCAGCAGACGAAAGGGGTTTGCTGGGCAGGGGGCAACTGAAGCTTTCTTT,CASSRRKGFAGQGATEAFF
.,15,.,TRBJ1-1,TRBV6-1,TGTGCCAGCAGTGAAGCAAGATGGGTTCTGACTGAAGCTTTCTTT,CASSEARWVLTEAFF
TRBD2,16,.,TRBJ2-3,TRBV9,TGTGCCAGCAGCGTAGAGGCTAGCGGGATGGGCGATACGCAGTATTTT,CASSVEASGMGDTQYF
TRBD2,16,.,TRBJ2-5,TRBV7-3,TGTGCCAGCAGCAAGGCTAGCGGGAGTACGCAAGAGACCCAGTACTTC,CASSKASGSTQETQYF
.,14,.,TRBJ1-3,TRBV19,TGTGCCAGTAGCCCTCAGAGCTCTGGAAACACCATATATTTT,CASSPQSSGNTIYF
TRBD1,17,.,TRBJ2-4,TRBV19,TGTGCCAGTAGGAGAACGGCGATGGGACAGGAGGTCAGCATTCAGTACTTC,CASRRTAMGQEVSIQYF
TRBD1,14,.,TRBJ2-5,TRBV18,TGTGCCAGCTCACAGGGGACAGGCCAAGAGACCCAGTACTTC,CASSQGTGQETQYF
.,14,.,TRBJ1-6,TRBV10-2,TGCGCCAGCAGTGACCCCACATCGGGATCACCCCTCCACTTT,CASSDPTSGSPLHF
.,17,.,TRBJ2-5,TRBV14,TGTGCCAGCAGCCAAGAGGGTCTGGGGTTGCACCAAGAGACCCAGTACTTC,CASSQEGLGLHQETQYF
TRBD2,13,.,TRBJ2-7,TRBV28,TGTGCCAGCAGTATCGGACTAGCGGGAGGGCAGTACTTC,CASSIGLAGGQYF
TRBD2,18,once,TRBJ2-5,TRBV2,TGTGCCAGCAGTCCCGGGACTAGCGGGTCCGTTTACCAAGAGACCCAGTACTTC,CASSPGTSGSVYQETQYF
TRBD2,14,.,TRBJ2-3,TRBV10-3,TGTGCCTCGGGACTAGCGGGCGGCACAGATACGCAGTATTTT,CASGLAGGTDTQYF
.,15,.,TRBJ2-1,TRBV28,TGTGCCAGCAGTTTGTTGACGGGAGCCTACAATGAGCAGTTCTTC,CASSLLTGAYNEQFF
.,15,.,TRBJ2-3,TRBV9,TGTGCCAGCAGCGTAGCTTTAGGGGAGGCAGATACGCAGTATTTT,CASSVALGEADTQYF
.,12,.,TRBJ2-5,TRBV29-1,TGCAGCGTTGTACGAGGGAGGGAGACCCAGTACTTC,CSVVRGRETQYF
.,15,.,TRBJ1-1,TRBV6-5,TGTGCCAGCAGTTACCATGGAGCGATGAACACTGAAGCTTTCTTT,CASSYHGAMNTEAFF
.,16,few,TRBJ2-7,TRBV4-1,TGCGCCAGCAGCCAAATTGATTTATTTGCTTCCTACGAGCAGTACTTC,CASSQIDLFASYEQYF
.,12,.,TRBJ2-7,TRBV29-1,TGCAGCGTTGAGGGATTACTCTACGAGCAGTACTTC,CSVEGLLYEQYF
TRBD2,15,.,TRBJ2-5,TRBV7-7,TGTGCTAGCAGCCTCCGGGACTACCCACAAGAGACCCAGTACTTC,CASSLRDYPQETQYF
TRBD2,13,.,TRBJ2-1,TRBV7-2,TGTGCCAGCAGCTACGGACTAGAAGTAGAGCAGTTCTTC,CASSYGLEVEQFF
.,13,few,TRBJ1-5,TRBV15,TGTGCCACCAGCCGGGAAACCTATCAGCCCCAGCATTTT,CATSRETYQPQHF
.,14,.,TRBJ1-3,TRBV5-6,TGTGCCAGCAGCTTAGTAGGGGCTGGAAACACCATATATTTT,CASSLVGAGNTIYF
TRBD1,13,few,TRBJ1-5,TRBV2,TGTGCCAGCAATAGGACAGGGGTCCAGCCCCAGCATTTT,CASNRTGVQPQHF
TRBD1,13,once,TRBJ1-2,TRBV19,TGTGCCAGTAGTGACAGGGGGCGGCACGGCTACACCTTC,CASSDRGRHGYTF
TRBD1,14,.,TRBJ1-4,TRBV5-1,TGCGCCAGCAGTTCAGGGGGAGGCTATGAAAAACTGTTTTTT,CASSSGGGYEKLFF
.,15,once,TRBJ2-7,TRBV11-2,TGTGCCAGCAGCCTCAAGGGGGGGGTGTCGAGGGAGCAGTACTTC,CASSLKGGVSREQYF
.,14,.,TRBJ1-3,TRBV7-9,TGTGCCAGCAGCCGGGGAATATCTGGAAACACCATATATTTT,CASSRGISGNTIYF
.,14,.,TRBJ2-1,TRBV5-1,TGCGCCAGCAGCTTGGCCCAGGTAGGCGATGAGCAGTTCTTC,CASSLAQVGDEQFF
TRBD1,14,.,TRBJ2-7,TRBV4-3,TGCGCCAGCAGCGACCGGGACAGCCCCTACGAGCAGTACTTC,CASSDRDSPYEQYF
TRBD2,16,.,TRBJ2-1,TRBV5-4,TGTGCCAGCAGCCTCCTCCGGGGAGGGGATTACAATGAGCAGTTCTTC,CASSLLRGGDYNEQFF
TRBD1,14,.,TRBJ1-2,TRBV5-4,TGTGCCAGCAGATCCGGACAGGCCAACTATGGCTACACCTTC,CASRSGQANYGYTF
.,15,once,TRBJ2-1,TRBV6-6,TGTGCCAGCAGCCCCGGGGCTAGCGTATACAATGAGCAGTTCTTC,CASSPGASVYNEQFF
.,14,many,TRBJ2-7,TRBV6-5,TGTGCCAGCAGTTACTTGCGGTCCGCCTACGAGCAGTACTTC,CASSYLRSAYEQYF
TRBD1,13,.,TRBJ1-5,TRBV2,TGTGCCAGCAGCCTGGACAGGGGGCAGCCCCAGCATTTT,CASSLDRGQPQHF
TRBD1,18,.,TRBJ2-3,TRBV7-2,TGTGCCAGCAGCATCGTAGGCCCCTGGGACAGGGAGACAGATACGCAGTATTTT,CASSIVGPWDRETDTQYF
.,13,.,TRBJ2-3,TRBV15,TGTGCCACCAGCAGAGAGGGACCCCGACCGCAGTATTTT,CATSREGPRPQYF
.,14,.,TRBJ2-7,TRBV7-9,TGTGCCAGCAGCTTAGCGGGGGTGTTCTACGAGCAGTACTTC,CASSLAGVFYEQYF
TRBD1,14,many,TRBJ1-2,TRBV6-5,TGTGCCAGCAGTCTCCAAGGGGGCGCGGATGGCTACACCTTC,CASSLQGGADGYTF
TRBD1,16,medium-sized,TRBJ2-7,TRBV7-3,TGTGCCAGCAGCTTGTTCGCGACAGGGGCGAGGAACGAGCAGTACTTC,CASSLFATGARNEQYF
.,17,.,TRBJ1-3,TRBV18,TGTGCCAGCTCACCACTCATTACAGGGAGCTCTGGAAACACCATATATTTT,CASSPLITGSSGNTIYF
.,14,.,TRBJ1-1,TRBV13,TGTGCCAGCAGCTGGGGGGAAGGGGTCTCAGAAGCTTTCTTT,CASSWGEGVSEAFF
TRBD1,16,few,TRBJ1-1,TRBV5-1,TGCGCCAGCAGCTACGGACAGGGGGCACTGAACACTGAAGCTTTCTTT,CASSYGQGALNTEAFF
.,16,.,TRBJ2-1,TRBV4-1,TGCGCCAGCAGCCAAGATCCGATCGGGAGTGTATATGAGCAGTTCTTC,CASSQDPIGSVYEQFF